A single sample gave rise to the 15 T cell receptor beta chains below, sequenced in a study of naive and memory T cell subsets. The beta constant-region primer was an equimolar mix of two oligonucleotides covering TRBC1 and TRBC2. Four rounds of PCR amplified the ligated cDNA using nested alpha and beta constant-region primers plus SP2. Each CDR3 protein is one row after TCRdb ran MiXCR on the UMI-ligation and nested PCR reads. There are about 99,000 distinct CDR3 sequences in the sample; roughly 14% occur only once, and about 3% lies in the top ten. Antigens of these TCRs are unknown. Overall study results and limits: Especially in CD8 cells, naive repertoires contained a few larger clonotypes, possibly CD45RA-re-expressing memory cells.

Sample: naive CD8+ T cells from blood. These receptors came from a human donor in good health.

The V gene is TRBV11-2, the J gene TRBJ1-1; D gene unclear. The ends were cut back, 5 bases at V and 3 bases at J, with 10 bases in the middle. CDR1 and CDR2 (germline): SGHAT, FQNNGV. The CDR3 length is 13 residues. CDR3 region: CASSPPMYTEAFF. The CDR3, as DNA: TGTGCCAGCAGCCCCCCCATGTACACTGAAGCTTTCTTT.

This clonotype was seen at least ten times. The rearrangement links TRBV28 to TRBJ2-7; D not resolved. Trimming took 6 bases from V and 4 from J, leaving 16 bases between them. Germline V gives CDR1 MDHEN, CDR2 SYDVKM. This CDR3 has 14 amino acids. For the CDR3, the DNA is TGTGCCAGCAGCTTGAGGCAGACTCATTACGAGCAGTACTTC. Amino acids: CASSLRQTHYEQYF.

In this sample, this clonotype turned up a few times. This chain's CDR3 is CAWSETGVSEAFF. In nucleotides, the CDR3 is TGTGCCTGGAGCGAAACAGGAGTTTCTGAAGCTTTCTTT. The chain employs TRBV30 and TRBJ1-1; perhaps TRBD1 as D (5 bases). Germline V CDR1 and CDR2: GTSNPN, SVGIG (reference sequence). The V end was cut by 3 bases, the J end by 6 bases, with 14 bases between. The CDR3 is made up of 13 amino acids.

The chain employs TRBV2 and TRBJ2-7; D possibly corresponds to TRBD1 (5 bases). V was clipped by 5 bases and J by 5 bases, with 13 bases between them. The CDR3 runs to 13 residues. Germline V gene lookup returns CDR1 SNHLY and CDR2 FYNNEI. The CDR3 DNA follows: TGTGCCAGCAGTCTCCCCGGCAGGGACGAGCAGTACTTC. The encoded protein is CASSLPGRDEQYF.

This clonotype was recorded a few times. This chain links TRBV27 with TRBJ2-7; tentatively, D is TRBD1 (6 bases). V was cut by 3 bases and J by 5 bases, with 8 bases left in between. CDR3 length equals 12 residues. Per germline, CDR1 MNHEY and CDR2 SMNVEV (reference sequence). CDR3 sequence (DNA): TGTGCCAGCAGTTTCACAGGGCACGAGCAGTACTTC. It yields the protein CASSFTGHEQYF.

This clonotype has a handful of counts. The genes are TRBV7-8 and TRBJ1-5, with D possibly being TRBD1 (5 bases). Trimming removed 2 bases from V and 5 bases from J, with 13 bases in between. The germline gives CDR1 SGHVS, CDR2 FQNEAQ. This CDR3 is 15 amino acids long. The chain's CDR3 is CASSLYVGGDQPQHF. DNA of the CDR3: TGTGCCAGCAGCTTATATGTCGGGGGGGATCAGCCCCAGCATTTT. Full variable domain (rest looked up from reference TRBV7-8 and TRBJ1-5): GAGVSQSPRYKVAKRGQDVALRCDPISGHVSLFWYQQALGQGPEFLTYFQNEAQLDKSGLPSDRFFAERPEGSVSTLKIQRTQQEDSAVYLCASSLYVGGDQPQHFGDGTRLSIL.

This chain uses TRBV13 with TRBJ2-1; possibly TRBD1 for D (5 bases). The CDR3 runs 12 residues. V was cut by 4 bases and J by 14 bases, with 15 bases left in between. Germline V CDR1 and CDR2: PRHDT, FYEKMQ (reference sequence). As DNA, the CDR3 is TGTGCCAGCAGCTCCGGACGGATGGACAAGTTCTTC. The encoded protein is CASSSGRMDKFF. Full variable domain (rest looked up from reference TRBV13 and TRBJ2-1): AAGVIQSPRHLIKEKRETATLKCYPIPRHDTVYWYQQGPGQDPQFLISFYEKMQSDKGSIPDRFSAQQFSDYHSELNMSSLELGDSALYFCASSSGRMDKFFGPGTRLTVL.

This clonotype has a handful of counts. V usage is TRBV7-2 and J usage is TRBJ2-1; 8 nucleotides align to TRBD2. Germline values: CDR1 SGHTA, CDR2 FQGNSA. With 1 base clipped from V and 7 bases from J, the junction kept 12 bases outside the gene matches. The CDR3 has 17 amino acids. The CDR3 bases are TGTGCCAGCAGCTTAGTTGTCATTCTAGCGGGCCCGAATGAGCAGTTCTTC. Translating gives CASSLVVILAGPNEQFF.

The table lists this clonotype with a few counts. The chain combines TRBV2 with TRBJ1-5; the match to TRBD1 covers 11 bases. The germline gives CDR1 SNHLY, CDR2 FYNNEI. V shed 3 bases, J shed 9 bases, and the junction held 10 bases outside the gene matches. The CDR3 is made up of 16 amino acids. In nucleotides, the CDR3 is TGTGCCAGCAGTGACGGGACAGGGGGACGGAGGTGGCCCCAGCATTTT. This gives the protein CASSDGTGGRRWPQHF.

In its sample, this clonotype was seen many times. CDR3 sequence: CATSPRGTYYEQYF. The CDR3 DNA reads as TGTGCCACCAGCCCGCGGGGGACCTACTACGAGCAGTACTTC. V gene TRBV15 combines with J gene TRBJ2-7, with 7 bases that match TRBD2. The CDR3 extends over 14 amino acids. Per germline, CDR1 LNHNV and CDR2 YYDKDF (reference sequence). V lost 5 bases, J lost 3 bases, and 7 bases stayed unmatched.

About this clonotype itself: A junction end diverges from the germline sequence, so it may reflect a read error. This chain links TRBV4-2 with TRBJ2-5, with unresolved D. The CDR3 extends over 13 amino acids. Per the germline V gene, CDR1 is LGHNA and CDR2 is YNFKEQ. The chain's CDR3 is CASNQDLLETQYF. CDR3 coding DNA: TGTGCCAGCAACCAAGATCTCCTAGAGACCCAGTACTTC.

This clonotype has more than one count but fewer than ten. The chain employs TRBV20-1 and TRBJ1-5; a possible D gene is TRBD1 (5 bases). Between the trimmed V and J ends, which lost 5 bases and 7 bases, there was a span of 27 bases. CDR3 length: 17 amino acids. The germline V gene encodes CDR1 DFQATT and CDR2 SNEGSKA (reference sequence). The CDR3, as DNA: TGCAGTGCTCCCGCTTCCGCCGACAGAGGCCTAGGACAGCCCCAGCATTTT. Its translation is CSAPASADRGLGQPQHF.

This clonotype was detected only a few times. V and J are TRBV20-1 and TRBJ2-7, with 7 positions matching TRBD1. Germline loops: CDR1 DFQATT, CDR2 SNEGSKA (reference sequence). The trim removed 3 bases at V and 2 bases at J, leaving 10 bases unmatched. The CDR3 has 15 amino acids. This CDR3 is CSASPQDRVPYEQYF. CDR3 coding DNA: TGCAGTGCTAGTCCCCAAGACAGGGTACCCTACGAGCAGTACTTC.

The V call is TRBV12-3 or TRBV12-4, the J call TRBJ2-3, with 8 bases matching TRBD2. This CDR3 comprises 15 residues. The J segment lost 3 bases and the V segment lost 7 bases, leaving 9 bases of the junction unmatched. Here the CDR3 DNA reads TGTGCCAGCACGGGGGTTAGCGGGGTAACAGATACGCAGTATTTT. Amino acid sequence: CASTGVSGVTDTQYF.

The V gene is TRBV2, the J gene TRBJ2-1; D is unclear. The V gene's germline CDR1 is SNHLY and CDR2 FYNNEI. The CDR3 sequence is 15 residues long. Trimming left V 7 bases short and J 5 bases short, with 18 bases between. CDR3 sequence reads: CASKSRGLSHNEQFF. Here the CDR3 DNA reads TGTGCCAGCAAAAGCCGAGGCCTATCCCACAATGAGCAGTTCTTC. Combining the CDR3 with reference TRBV2 and TRBJ2-1 gives the whole variable domain EPEVTQTPSHQVTQMGQEVILRCVPISNHLYFYWYRQILGQKVEFLVSFYNNEISEKSEIFDDQFSVERPDGSNFTLKIRSTKLEDSAMYFCASKSRGLSHNEQFFGPGTRLTVL.